What follows describes a single T cell receptor (beta chain). The CDR3 runs 16 residues. V lost 2 bases to trimming and J lost 1 base; unmatched junction nucleotides: 6. Germline values: CDR1 SEHNR, CDR2 FQNEAQ (reference sequence). Generated by immunoSEQ multiplex PCR, the TCRdb table keeps only in-frame clones and is missing some. Seen here are over a million clones, around 76% observed once, and the top ten hold approximately 1.5%. The entry originates in a study of shared clonotypes between healthy human individuals. Study at large: Aged between 18 and 49, the donors were two women and a few men.

Every one of the donors was a Caucasian adult that lived in Nashville, Tennessee. The chain combines TRBV7-9 with TRBJ2-7; 9 bases match TRBD1. Sequences were obtained from memory CD4+ T cells sorted from blood. Subset indicated: CD45RA-negative fraction. The sequence was obtained from a young man in good health. This CDR3 is CASSLSLGTGSYEQYF. The DNA of the CDR3 is TGTGCCAGCAGCTTAAGTCTCGGGACAGGGTCCTACGAGCAGTACTTC.